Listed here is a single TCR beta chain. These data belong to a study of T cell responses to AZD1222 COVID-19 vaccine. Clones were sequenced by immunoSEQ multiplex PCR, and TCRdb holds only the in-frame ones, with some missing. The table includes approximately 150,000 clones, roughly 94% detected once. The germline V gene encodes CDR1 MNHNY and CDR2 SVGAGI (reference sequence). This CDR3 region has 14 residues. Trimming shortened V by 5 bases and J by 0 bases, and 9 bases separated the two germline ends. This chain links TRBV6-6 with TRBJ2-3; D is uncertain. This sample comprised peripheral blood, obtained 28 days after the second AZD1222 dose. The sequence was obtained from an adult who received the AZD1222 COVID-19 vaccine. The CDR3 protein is CASSISPSTDTQYF. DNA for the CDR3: TGTGCCAGCAGTATTAGCCCTAGCACAGATACGCAGTATTTT.